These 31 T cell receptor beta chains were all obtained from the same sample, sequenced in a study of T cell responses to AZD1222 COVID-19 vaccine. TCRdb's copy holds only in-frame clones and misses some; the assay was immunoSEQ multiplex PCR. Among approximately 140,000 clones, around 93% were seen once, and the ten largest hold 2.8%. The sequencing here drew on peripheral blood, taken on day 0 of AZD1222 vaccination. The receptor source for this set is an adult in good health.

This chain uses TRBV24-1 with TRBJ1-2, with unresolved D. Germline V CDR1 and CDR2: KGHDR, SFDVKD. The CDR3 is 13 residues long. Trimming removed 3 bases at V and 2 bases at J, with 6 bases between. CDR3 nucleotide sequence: TGTGCCACCAGTGATCCGTTGAACTATGGCTACACCTTC. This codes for CATSDPLNYGYTF.

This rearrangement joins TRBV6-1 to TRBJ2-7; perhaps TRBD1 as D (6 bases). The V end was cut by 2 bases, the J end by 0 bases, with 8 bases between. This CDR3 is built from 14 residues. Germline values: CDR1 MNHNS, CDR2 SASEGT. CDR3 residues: CASSETGSSYEQYF. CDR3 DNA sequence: TGTGCCAGCAGTGAAACAGGGAGCTCCTACGAGCAGTACTTC.

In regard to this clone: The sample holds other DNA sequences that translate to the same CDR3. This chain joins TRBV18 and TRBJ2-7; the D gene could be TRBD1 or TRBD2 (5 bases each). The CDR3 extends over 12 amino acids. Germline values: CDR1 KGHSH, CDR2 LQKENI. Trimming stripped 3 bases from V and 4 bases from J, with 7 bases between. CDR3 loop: CASSPEGYEQYF. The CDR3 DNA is TGTGCCAGCTCACCCGAGGGGTACGAGCAGTACTTC.

CDR3: CASSVNRDFAGNTIYF. For the CDR3, the DNA is TGTGCCAGCAGCGTGAACAGGGATTTTGCGGGAAACACCATATATTTT. This chain connects TRBV9 to TRBJ1-3, with D perhaps TRBD1 (6 bases). Germline-derived CDR1 and CDR2 are SGDLS and YYNGEE. Trimming pared 2 bases from V and 4 bases from J, leaving 16 bases between. The CDR3 consists of 16 residues.

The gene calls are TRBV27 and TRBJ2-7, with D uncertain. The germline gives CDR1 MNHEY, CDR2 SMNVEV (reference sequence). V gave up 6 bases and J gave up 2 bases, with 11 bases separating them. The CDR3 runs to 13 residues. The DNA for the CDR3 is TGTGCCAGCAGCCCCCCCTATACCTACGAGCAGTACTTC. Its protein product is CASSPPYTYEQYF.

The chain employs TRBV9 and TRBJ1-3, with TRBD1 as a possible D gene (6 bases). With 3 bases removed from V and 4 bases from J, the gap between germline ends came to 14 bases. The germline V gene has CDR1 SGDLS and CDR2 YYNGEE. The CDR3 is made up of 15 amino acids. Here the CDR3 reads CASSATGTSGNTIYF. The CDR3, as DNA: TGTGCCAGCAGCGCAACAGGGACATCCGGAAACACCATATATTTT.

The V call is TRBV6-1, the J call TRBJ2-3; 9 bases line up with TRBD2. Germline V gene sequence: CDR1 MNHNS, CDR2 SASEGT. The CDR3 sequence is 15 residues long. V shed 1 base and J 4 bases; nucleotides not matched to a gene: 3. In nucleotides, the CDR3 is TGTGCCAGCAGTGAAGGTGCGGGAGGGCCAGATACGCAGTATTTT. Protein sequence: CASSEGAGGPDTQYF.

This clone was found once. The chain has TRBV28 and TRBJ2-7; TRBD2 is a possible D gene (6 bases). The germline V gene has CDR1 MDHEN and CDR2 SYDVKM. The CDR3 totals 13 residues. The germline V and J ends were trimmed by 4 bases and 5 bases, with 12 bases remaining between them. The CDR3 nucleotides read TGTGCCAGCAGTTACCCCCCTAGCGACGAGCAGTACTTC. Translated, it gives CASSYPPSDEQYF. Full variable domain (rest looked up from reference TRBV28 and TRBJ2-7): DVKVTQSSRYLVKRTGEKVFLECVQDMDHENMFWYRQDPGLGLRLIYFSYDVKMKEKGDIPEGYSVSREKKERFSLILESASTNQTSMYLCASSYPPSDEQYFGPGTRLTVT.

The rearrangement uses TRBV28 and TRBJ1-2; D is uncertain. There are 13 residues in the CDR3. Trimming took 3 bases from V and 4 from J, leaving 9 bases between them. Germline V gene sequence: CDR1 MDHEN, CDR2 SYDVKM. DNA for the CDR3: TGTGCCAGCAGTTTGAAGTTCCGCTATGGCTACACCTTC. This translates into CASSLKFRYGYTF.

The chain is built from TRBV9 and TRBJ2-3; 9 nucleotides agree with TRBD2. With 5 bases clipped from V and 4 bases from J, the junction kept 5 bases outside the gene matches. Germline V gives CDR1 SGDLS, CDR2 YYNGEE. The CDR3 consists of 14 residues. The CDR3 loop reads CASRREGASDTQYF. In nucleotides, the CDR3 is TGTGCCAGCAGGCGGGAGGGCGCTTCAGATACGCAGTATTTT.

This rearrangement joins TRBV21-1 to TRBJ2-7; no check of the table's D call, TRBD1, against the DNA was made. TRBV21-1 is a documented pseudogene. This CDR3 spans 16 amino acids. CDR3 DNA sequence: TGTGCCAGCAGCAAAGAAAGGGGGCCCAATACCTACGAGCAGTACTTC. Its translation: CASSKERGPNTYEQYF.

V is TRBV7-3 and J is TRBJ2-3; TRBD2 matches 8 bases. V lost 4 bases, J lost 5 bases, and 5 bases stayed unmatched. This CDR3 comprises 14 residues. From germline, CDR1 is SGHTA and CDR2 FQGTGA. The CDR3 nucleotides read TGTGCCAGCAGCTCCGGGGGGGCCGGAGATACGCAGTATTTT. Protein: CASSSGGAGDTQYF.

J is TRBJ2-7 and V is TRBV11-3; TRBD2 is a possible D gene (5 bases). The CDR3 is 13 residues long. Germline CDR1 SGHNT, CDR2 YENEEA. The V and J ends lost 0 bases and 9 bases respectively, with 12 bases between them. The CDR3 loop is CASSLDSGDGQYF. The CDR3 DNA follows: TGTGCCAGCAGCTTAGATTCCGGGGATGGGCAGTACTTC.

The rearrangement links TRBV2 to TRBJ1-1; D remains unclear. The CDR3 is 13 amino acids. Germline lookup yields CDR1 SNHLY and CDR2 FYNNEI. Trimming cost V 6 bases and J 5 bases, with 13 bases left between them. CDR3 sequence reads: CASSAFMGTEAFF. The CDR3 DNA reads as TGTGCCAGCAGCGCTTTCATGGGGACTGAAGCTTTCTTT.

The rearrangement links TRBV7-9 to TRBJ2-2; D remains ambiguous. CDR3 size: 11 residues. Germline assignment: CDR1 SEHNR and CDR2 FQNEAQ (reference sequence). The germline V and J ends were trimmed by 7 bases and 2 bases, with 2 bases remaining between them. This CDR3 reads CASINTGELFF. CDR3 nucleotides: TGTGCCAGCATCAACACCGGGGAGCTGTTTTTT.

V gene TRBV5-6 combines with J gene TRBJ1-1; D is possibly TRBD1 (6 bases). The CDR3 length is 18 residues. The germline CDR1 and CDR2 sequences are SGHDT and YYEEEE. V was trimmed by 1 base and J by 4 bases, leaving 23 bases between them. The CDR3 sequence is CASSLFGGRFEGFTEAFF. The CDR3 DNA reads TGTGCCAGCAGCTTGTTCGGGGGCCGTTTTGAAGGGTTCACTGAAGCTTTCTTT.

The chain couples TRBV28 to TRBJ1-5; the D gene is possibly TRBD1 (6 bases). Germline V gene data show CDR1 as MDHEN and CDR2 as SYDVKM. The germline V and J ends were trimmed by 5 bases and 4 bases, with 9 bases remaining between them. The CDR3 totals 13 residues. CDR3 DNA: TGTGCCAGCAGTAGGACAGCAAATCAGCCCCAGCATTTT. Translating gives CASSRTANQPQHF.

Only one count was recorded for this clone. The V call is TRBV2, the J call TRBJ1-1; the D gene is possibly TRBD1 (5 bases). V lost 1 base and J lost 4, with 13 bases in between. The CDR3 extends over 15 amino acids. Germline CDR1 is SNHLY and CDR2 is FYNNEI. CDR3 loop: CASSEEGKRVTEAFF. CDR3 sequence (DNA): TGTGCCAGCAGTGAAGAGGGGAAAAGGGTCACTGAAGCTTTCTTT.

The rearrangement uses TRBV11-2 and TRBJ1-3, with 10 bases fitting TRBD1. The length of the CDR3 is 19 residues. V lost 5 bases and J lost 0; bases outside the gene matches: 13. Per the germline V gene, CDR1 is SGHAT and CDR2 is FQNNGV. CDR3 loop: CASSLPGQGRASSGNTIYF. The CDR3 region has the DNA TGTGCCAGCAGCCTACCGGGACAGGGGCGTGCTTCCTCTGGAAACACCATATATTTT.

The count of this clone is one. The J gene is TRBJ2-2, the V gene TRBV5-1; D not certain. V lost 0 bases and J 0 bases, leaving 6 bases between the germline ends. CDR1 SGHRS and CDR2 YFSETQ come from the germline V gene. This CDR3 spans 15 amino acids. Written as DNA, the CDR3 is TGCGCCAGCAGCTTGGGGTCGGCGAACACCGGGGAGCTGTTTTTT. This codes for CASSLGSANTGELFF.

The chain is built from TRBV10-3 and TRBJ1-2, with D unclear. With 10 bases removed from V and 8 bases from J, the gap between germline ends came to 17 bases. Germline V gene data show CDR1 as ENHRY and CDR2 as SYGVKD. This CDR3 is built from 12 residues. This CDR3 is CATRTQAEGYTF. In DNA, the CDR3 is TGTGCCACCCGGACGCAGGCTGAGGGCTACACCTTC.

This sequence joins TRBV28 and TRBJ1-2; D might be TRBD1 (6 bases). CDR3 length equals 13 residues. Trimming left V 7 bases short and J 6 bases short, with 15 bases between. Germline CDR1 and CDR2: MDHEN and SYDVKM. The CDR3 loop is CASTLRWGHGYTF. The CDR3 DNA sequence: TGTGCCAGCACCCTCAGGTGGGGGCATGGCTACACCTTC.

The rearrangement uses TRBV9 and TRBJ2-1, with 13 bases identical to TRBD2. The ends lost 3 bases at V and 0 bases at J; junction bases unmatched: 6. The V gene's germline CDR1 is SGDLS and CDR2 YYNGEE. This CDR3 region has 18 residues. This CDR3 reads CASSARLAGGHSYNEQFF. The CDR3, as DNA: TGTGCCAGCAGCGCCAGACTAGCGGGGGGCCACTCCTACAATGAGCAGTTCTTC. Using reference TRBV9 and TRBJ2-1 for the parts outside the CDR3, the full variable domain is DSGVTQTPKHLITATGQRVTLRCSPRSGDLSVYWYQQSLDQGLQFLIQYYNGEERAKGNILERFSAQQFPDLHSELNLSSLELGDSALYFCASSARLAGGHSYNEQFFGPGTRLTVL.

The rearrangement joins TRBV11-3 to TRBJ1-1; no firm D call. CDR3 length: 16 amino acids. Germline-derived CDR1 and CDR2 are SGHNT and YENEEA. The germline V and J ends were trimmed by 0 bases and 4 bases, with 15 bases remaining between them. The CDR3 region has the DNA TGTGCCAGCAGCTTAGAATCCGTCGGGAGAGGCACTGAAGCTTTCTTT. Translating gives CASSLESVGRGTEAFF.

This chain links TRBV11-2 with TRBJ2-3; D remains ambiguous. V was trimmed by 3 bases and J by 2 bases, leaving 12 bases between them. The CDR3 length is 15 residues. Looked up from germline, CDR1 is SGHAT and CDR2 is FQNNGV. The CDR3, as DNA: TGTGCCAGCAGCTTCGGTAGGGCAGTCACAGATACGCAGTATTTT. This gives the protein CASSFGRAVTDTQYF. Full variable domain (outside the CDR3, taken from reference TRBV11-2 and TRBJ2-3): EAGVAQSPRYKIIEKRQSVAFWCNPISGHATLYWYQQILGQGPKLLIQFQNNGVVDDSQLPKDRFSAERLKGVDSTLKIQPAKLEDSAVYLCASSFGRAVTDTQYFGPGTRLTVL.

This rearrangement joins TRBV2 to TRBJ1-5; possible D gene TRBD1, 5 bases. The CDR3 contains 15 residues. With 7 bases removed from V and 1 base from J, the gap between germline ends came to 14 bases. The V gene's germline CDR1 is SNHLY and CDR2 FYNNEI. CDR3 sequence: CASNLQGGSNQPQHF. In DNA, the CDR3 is TGTGCCAGCAATTTGCAGGGAGGAAGCAATCAGCCCCAGCATTTT.

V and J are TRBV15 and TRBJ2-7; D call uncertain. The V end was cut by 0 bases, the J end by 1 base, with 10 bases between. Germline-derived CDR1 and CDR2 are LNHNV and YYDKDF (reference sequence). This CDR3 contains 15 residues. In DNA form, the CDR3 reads TGTGCCACCAGCAGAGATACGGCAAATTCCTACGAGCAGTACTTC. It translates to CATSRDTANSYEQYF.

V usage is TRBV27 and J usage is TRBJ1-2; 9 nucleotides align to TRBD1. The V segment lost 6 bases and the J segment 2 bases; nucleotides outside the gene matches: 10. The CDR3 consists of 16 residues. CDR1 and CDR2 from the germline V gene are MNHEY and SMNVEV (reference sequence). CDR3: CASSPAPGTGNYGYTF. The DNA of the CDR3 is TGTGCCAGCAGCCCCGCCCCCGGGACAGGGAACTATGGCTACACCTTC.

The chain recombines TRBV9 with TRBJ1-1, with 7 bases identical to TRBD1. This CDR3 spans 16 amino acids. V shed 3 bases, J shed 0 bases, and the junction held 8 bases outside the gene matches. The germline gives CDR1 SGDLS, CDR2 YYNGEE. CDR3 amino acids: CASSAGTVKLNTEAFF. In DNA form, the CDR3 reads TGTGCCAGCAGCGCAGGGACAGTTAAATTGAACACTGAAGCTTTCTTT.

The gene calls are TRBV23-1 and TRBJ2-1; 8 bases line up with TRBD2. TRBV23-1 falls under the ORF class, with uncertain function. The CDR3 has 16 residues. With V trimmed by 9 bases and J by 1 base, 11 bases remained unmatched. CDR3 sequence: CASRSGTRGSYNEQFF. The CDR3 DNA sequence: TGCGCCAGTCGCTCCGGGACTAGGGGTTCCTACAATGAGCAGTTCTTC.

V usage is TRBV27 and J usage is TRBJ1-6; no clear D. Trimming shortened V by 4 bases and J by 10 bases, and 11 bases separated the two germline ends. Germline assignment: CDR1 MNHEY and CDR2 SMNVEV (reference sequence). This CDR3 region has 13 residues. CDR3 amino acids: CASSYGLGSPLHF. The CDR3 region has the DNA TGTGCCAGCAGTTACGGTTTAGGGTCACCCCTCCACTTT.